This entry describes one TCR beta chain. This entry comes from a study of shared T cell receptors in the human thymus. Germline CDR1 reads LNHDA; CDR2 reads SQIVND (reference sequence). V trimming: 6 bases; J trimming: 2 bases; junction bases outside the gene matches: 8. The length of the CDR3 is 15 residues. Assay used: immunoSEQ multiplex PCR; TCRdb lists only in-frame clones, some missing. The sample carries roughly 660,000 clones, approximately 90% recorded once. The same data also contributed to another study, on human thymus T cells. That paper states: Donor material was obtained from healthy Finnish infants undergoing corrective surgery for congenital heart defects. The source of the thymus tissue was resections taken during corrective heart surgery. Within thymic and blood repertoires, V and J gene usage appeared to be biased. Thymic repertoires overlap heavily among unrelated individuals, related research has reported.

The J gene is TRBJ2-3, the V gene TRBV19; 7 bases are shared with TRBD2. The sample comprised thymocytes. The receptor was derived from a boy younger than two with a congenital heart defect. DNA for the CDR3: TGTGCCAGTAGGCCGGAGCGGGGCTACACAGATACGCAGTATTTT. This translates into CASRPERGYTDTQYF.